Shown below are 25 T cell receptor beta chains from a single sample sequenced in a study of blood T cell repertoires in COVID-19. Here immunoSEQ multiplex PCR was the method, and the copy in TCRdb shows in-frame clones only, minus some. The sample includes a few hundred thousand clones, around 87% of them seen just once. The sample comprised peripheral blood. All receptors come from a young woman with COVID-19, enrolled during active disease.

The chain has TRBV2 and TRBJ2-3; possible D gene TRBD2, 8 bases. The length of the CDR3 is 15 residues. Trimming took off 6 bases at V and 5 bases at J, with 18 bases between the two ends. The V gene's germline CDR1 is SNHLY and CDR2 FYNNEI. The CDR3 loop is CASSVGGLAGDTQYF. The CDR3 bases are TGTGCCAGCAGCGTAGGGGGCCTAGCGGGAGATACGCAGTATTTT. The full variable domain, its missing parts supplied by reference TRBV2 and TRBJ2-3, is EPEVTQTPSHQVTQMGQEVILRCVPISNHLYFYWYRQILGQKVEFLVSFYNNEISEKSEIFDDQFSVERPDGSNFTLKIRSTKLEDSAMYFCASSVGGLAGDTQYFGPGTRLTVL.

This chain links TRBV11-2 with TRBJ2-1, with 7 bases aligning to TRBD1. The CDR3 loop spans 15 amino acids. Germline assignment: CDR1 SGHAT and CDR2 FQNNGV. Germline trimming cut 6 bases from V and 0 bases from J; bases unmatched to any gene: 5. The CDR3 DNA reads TGTGCCAGCAGTTCGGGACAGAGCTCCTACAATGAGCAGTTCTTC. This encodes CASSSGQSSYNEQFF.

The CDR3 sequence is CASSLGAGSSYEQYF. CDR3 bases: TGCGCCAGCAGCTTGGGAGCGGGGAGCTCCTACGAGCAGTACTTC. V gene TRBV5-1 combines with J gene TRBJ2-7; 7 bases agree with TRBD2. Trimming removed 0 bases from V and 0 bases from J; junction bases left unmatched: 3. There are 15 residues in the CDR3. From germline, CDR1 is SGHRS and CDR2 YFSETQ.

V usage is TRBV27 and J usage is TRBJ2-7; 7 nucleotides align to TRBD1. CDR1 MNHEY and CDR2 SMNVEV come from the germline V gene (reference sequence). The CDR3 loop spans 13 amino acids. V lost 5 bases to trimming and J lost 2 bases; unmatched junction nucleotides: 3. CDR3 in amino acids: CASSARGPYEQYF. CDR3 bases: TGTGCCAGCAGTGCTAGGGGGCCCTACGAGCAGTACTTC.

V gene TRBV9 combines with J gene TRBJ2-2, with D possibly being TRBD2 (5 bases). The CDR3 sequence is 14 residues long. CDR1 and CDR2 from the germline V gene are SGDLS and YYNGEE. Trimming pared 1 base from V and 7 bases from J, leaving 11 bases between. The CDR3 loop reads CASSVTGLGGELFF. In DNA, the CDR3 is TGTGCCAGCAGCGTAACGGGGTTGGGCGGGGAGCTGTTTTTT.

This clone occurred once. V gene TRBV19 combines with J gene TRBJ1-4; possibly TRBD1 for D (5 bases). Per germline, CDR1 LNHDA and CDR2 SQIVND (reference sequence). Trimming took off 0 bases at V and 0 bases at J, with 8 bases between the two ends. The length of the CDR3 is 16 residues. CDR3 region: CASSIDLGATNEKLFF. Here the CDR3 DNA reads TGTGCCAGTAGTATAGATCTAGGGGCAACTAATGAAAAACTGTTTTTT.

A single count supports this clone. The chain recombines TRBV30 with TRBJ2-7; D is ambiguous. CDR1 and CDR2 (germline): GTSNPN, SVGIG (reference sequence). The V end lost 0 bases, the J end lost 6 bases, and 12 bases lay between the germline ends. The CDR3 runs 13 residues. The CDR3 DNA follows: TGTGCCTGGAGTGTACTCCCCCCCTCCGAGCAGTACTTC. Translated, it gives CAWSVLPPSEQYF.

The J gene is TRBJ2-1, the V gene TRBV7-9; TRBD2 agrees at 7 bases. CDR1 and CDR2 (germline): SEHNR, FQNEAQ (reference sequence). The CDR3 loop spans 16 amino acids. V lost 1 base, J lost 7 bases, and 10 bases stayed unmatched. CDR3 protein: CASSLGDYPDSNEQFF. Here the CDR3 DNA reads TGTGCCAGCAGCTTAGGGGACTACCCCGACAGTAATGAGCAGTTCTTC. The full variable domain, with the rest looked up from reference TRBV7-9 and TRBJ2-1, is DTGVSQNPRHKITKRGQNVTFRCDPISEHNRLYWYRQTLGQGPEFLTYFQNEAQLEKSRLLSDRFSAERPKGSFSTLEIQRTEQGDSAMYLCASSLGDYPDSNEQFFGPGTRLTVL.

The J gene is TRBJ1-2, the V gene TRBV4-1; no reliable D call. Trimming removed 1 base at V and 0 bases at J, with 12 bases between. CDR1 and CDR2 (germline): MGHRA, YSYEKL. The CDR3 is 16 residues long. CDR3: CASSQAGKETNYGYTF. CDR3 DNA sequence: TGCGCCAGCAGCCAAGCGGGGAAGGAGACTAACTATGGCTACACCTTC.

The genes are TRBV18 and TRBJ2-1; TRBD2 matches at 14 bases. Losses at the gene ends were 1 base for V and 7 bases for J; bases not matched to a gene: 6. The CDR3 sequence is 17 residues long. The germline gives CDR1 KGHSH, CDR2 LQKENI. CDR3 residues: CASSPRGGLAGGNEQFF. CDR3 coding DNA: TGTGCCAGCTCACCACGGGGAGGACTAGCGGGAGGTAATGAGCAGTTCTTC. Full variable domain (missing parts from reference TRBV18 and TRBJ2-1): NAGVMQNPRHLVRRRGQEARLRCSPMKGHSHVYWYRQLPEEGLKFMVYLQKENIIDESGMPKERFSAEFPKEGPSILRIQQVVRGDSAAYFCASSPRGGLAGGNEQFFGPGTRLTVL.

This chain joins TRBV6-5 and TRBJ2-7, with 11 bases fitting TRBD1. V lost 6 bases, J lost 6 bases, and 4 bases stayed unmatched. Per the germline V gene, CDR1 is MNHEY and CDR2 is SVGAGI. The CDR3 covers 13 residues. CDR3 protein: CASSWDRGSEQYF. The CDR3 DNA reads TGTGCCAGCAGCTGGGACAGGGGGAGCGAGCAGTACTTC.

J is TRBJ2-7 and V is TRBV9, with a tentative D call TRBD2 (6 bases). Germline CDR1 reads SGDLS; CDR2 reads YYNGEE. This CDR3 spans 13 amino acids. Trimming took 0 bases from V and 5 from J, leaving 9 bases between them. DNA of the CDR3: TGTGCCAGCAGCGTAGCTACGGGGGACGAGCAGTACTTC. Amino acids: CASSVATGDEQYF. The full variable domain, rest sourced from reference TRBV9 and TRBJ2-7, is DSGVTQTPKHLITATGQRVTLRCSPRSGDLSVYWYQQSLDQGLQFLIQYYNGEERAKGNILERFSAQQFPDLHSELNLSSLELGDSALYFCASSVATGDEQYFGPGTRLTVT.

The chain recombines TRBV11-2 with TRBJ2-7; a possible D gene is TRBD2 (5 bases). Germline V gives CDR1 SGHAT, CDR2 FQNNGV. Trimming removed 4 bases at V and 5 bases at J, with 15 bases between. This CDR3 spans 14 amino acids. CDR3 in DNA: TGTGCCAGCAGCTACACCTTTAGGGAGCACGAGCAGTACTTC. Amino acids: CASSYTFREHEQYF.

This chain uses TRBV19 with TRBJ1-5; D not certain. Between the trimmed V and J ends, which lost 1 base and 11 bases, there was a span of 9 bases. The CDR3 is made up of 12 amino acids. CDR1 is LNHDA, CDR2 SQIVND, per germline (reference sequence). CDR3 in DNA: TGTGCCAGTAGTATAGTGGCGGGAGCCCAGCATTTT. As protein: CASSIVAGAQHF.

The chain couples TRBV27 to TRBJ2-3; 11 bases match TRBD2. The CDR3 has 16 amino acids. Losses at the gene ends were 6 bases for V and 0 bases for J; bases not matched to a gene: 5. The germline CDR1 and CDR2 sequences are MNHEY and SMNVEV (reference sequence). Here the CDR3 reads CASSPGTSGSTDTQYF. The CDR3, as DNA: TGTGCCAGCAGCCCGGGGACTAGCGGTAGCACAGATACGCAGTATTTT.

This chain connects TRBV5-1 to TRBJ2-1, with 13 bases fitting TRBD2. Germline lookup yields CDR1 SGHRS and CDR2 YFSETQ. V shed 2 bases, J shed 5 bases, and the junction held 1 base outside the gene matches. This CDR3 has 15 residues. The CDR3 sequence: CASSFGLAGDNEQFF. DNA for the CDR3: TGCGCCAGCAGCTTCGGACTAGCGGGAGACAATGAGCAGTTCTTC. Looking up the rest from reference TRBV5-1 and TRBJ2-1 gives the full variable domain: KAGVTQTPRYLIKTRGQQVTLSCSPISGHRSVSWYQQTPGQGLQFLFEYFSETQRNKGNFPGRFSGRQFSNSRSEMNVSTLELGDSALYLCASSFGLAGDNEQFFGPGTRLTVL.

The chain joins TRBV7-9 to TRBJ1-2; possibly TRBD1 for D (5 bases). V was clipped by 4 bases and J by 7 bases, with 10 bases between them. The CDR3 is 12 amino acids. The germline CDR1 and CDR2 sequences are SEHNR and FQNEAQ (reference sequence). The CDR3 region has the DNA TGTGCCAGCAGCTCTACAGGATCTGGCTACACCTTC. The encoded protein is CASSSTGSGYTF. Complete variable domain (other parts from reference TRBV7-9 and TRBJ1-2): DTGVSQNPRHKITKRGQNVTFRCDPISEHNRLYWYRQTLGQGPEFLTYFQNEAQLEKSRLLSDRFSAERPKGSFSTLEIQRTEQGDSAMYLCASSSTGSGYTFGSGTRLTVV.

V and J are TRBV19 and TRBJ2-3; D is ambiguous. V lost 4 bases to trimming and J lost 0 bases, with 11 bases between them. The CDR3 is 15 amino acids. In germline, CDR1 is LNHDA, CDR2 SQIVND (reference sequence). CDR3 in amino acids: CASSSERRSTDTQYF. CDR3 bases: TGTGCCAGTAGTAGTGAACGGAGAAGCACAGATACGCAGTATTTT. Based on the CDR3 plus reference TRBV19 and TRBJ2-3, the full variable domain is DGGITQSPKYLFRKEGQNVTLSCEQNLNHDAMYWYRQDPGQGLRLIYYSQIVNDFQKGDIAEGYSVSREKKESFPLTVTSAQKNPTAFYLCASSSERRSTDTQYFGPGTRLTVL.

The rearrangement joins TRBV10-3 to TRBJ2-5, with 9 positions matching TRBD2. With V trimmed by 6 bases and J by 2 bases, 10 bases remained unmatched. Germline lookup yields CDR1 ENHRY and CDR2 SYGVKD. The length of the CDR3 is 16 residues. CDR3 sequence reads: CAISLGSGSHQETQYF. CDR3 in DNA: TGTGCCATCAGCCTTGGTAGCGGGAGCCATCAAGAGACCCAGTACTTC.

This clone was picked up one time. The gene calls are TRBV10-1 and TRBJ2-7; 9 nucleotides line up with TRBD1. The length of the CDR3 is 13 residues. Trimming removed 5 bases from V and 6 bases from J; junction bases left unmatched: 5. CDR1 is WNHNN and CDR2 is SYGVQD in the germline V gene (reference sequence). CDR3 bases: TGCGCCAGCAGTTGGGACAGGGAAGGCGAGCAGTACTTC. Its protein product is CASSWDREGEQYF.

The chain carries TRBV2 and TRBJ2-3; the match to TRBD2 covers 7 bases. CDR1 is SNHLY and CDR2 is FYNNEI in the germline V gene. CDR3 length: 14 residues. V lost 5 bases, J lost 9 bases, and 11 bases stayed unmatched. CDR3 region: CASSPTGVGGTQYF. DNA for the CDR3: TGTGCCAGCAGTCCCACCGGGGTCGGGGGGACGCAGTATTTT.

V gene TRBV6-2 or TRBV6-3 combines with J gene TRBJ1-1, with TRBD1 identical over 7 bases. This CDR3 is 15 amino acids long. Per germline, CDR1 MNHEY and CDR2 SVGEGT. J lost 5 bases, V lost 6 bases, and 12 bases had no gene match. The CDR3 is CASSPLQGSRTEAFF. CDR3 in DNA: TGTGCCAGCAGCCCCTTACAGGGGAGTCGTACTGAAGCTTTCTTT.

Points on this clone: One end of the junction fails to match germline, which may point to a read error. This chain uses TRBV30 with TRBJ2-2, with a possible D match to TRBD2 (5 bases). CDR3 size: 12 residues. The germline gives CDR1 GTSNPN, CDR2 SVGIG (reference sequence). The CDR3 DNA reads as TGTGCCCGAGGGTGGAACGCCGGGGAGCTGTTTTTT. Translation gives CARGWNAGELFF.

Notes on this clone: Other DNA sequences in this sample translate to the same CDR3. The chain links TRBV5-6 to TRBJ2-7; 7 bases fit TRBD1. With V trimmed by 0 bases and J by 1 base, 1 base remained unmatched. The CDR3 is 14 residues long. In germline, CDR1 is SGHDT, CDR2 YYEEEE. This CDR3 reads CASSLGQGSYEQYF. The CDR3 DNA reads TGTGCCAGCAGCTTGGGACAGGGTTCCTACGAGCAGTACTTC.

The chain is built from TRBV4-3 and TRBJ1-2; D is undetermined. CDR3 length: 15 amino acids. Trimming removed 0 bases at V and 7 bases at J, with 15 bases between. Germline V lookup: CDR1 LGHNA, CDR2 YSLEER. The CDR3 loop reads CASSQDRGGILGYTF. The DNA for the CDR3 is TGCGCCAGCAGCCAAGATCGGGGAGGGATTCTTGGCTACACCTTC.